This TCR beta chain was sequenced during a study of chemoradiotherapy in HPV16-positive cancers. Study in general: Two HPV16-positive patients' cells yielded candidate HPV-specific clones and common motifs. General study findings and limits: In HPV16-positive patients, HPV-responsive T-cell expansion tracked better recurrence-free survival. During treatment, candidate HPV-specific clones and E7-related motifs expanded in tumor. Functional assays defining HPV-specific T cells used only a couple of HPV16-positive patients.

As for this clone: The antigen is undetermined.

Per the germline V gene, CDR1 is MRHNA and CDR2 is SNTAGT. The CDR3 runs to 14 residues. With V trimmed by 5 bases and J by 0 bases, 2 bases remained unmatched. Only in-frame clones appear in the TCRdb table, and some are missing; sequencing was by immunoSEQ multiplex PCR. The table has 9,500 to 11,000 clones, 60% to 85% seen once; the top ten hold roughly 13%. The chain links TRBV6-4 to TRBJ2-3; 7 bases are shared with TRBD1. The origin of this receptor is a human donor with HPV-associated anogenital cancer. This material consisted of tumor tissue, taken from a patient who underwent chemoradiotherapy. This CDR3 reads CASSWDSSTDTQYF. The CDR3 DNA is TGTGCCAGCAGTTGGGACAGTAGCACAGATACGCAGTATTTT.